One and the same sample provided the 24 T cell receptor beta chains below, sequenced in a study of blood T cell repertoires in COVID-19. The repertoire was sequenced with immunoSEQ multiplex PCR; TCRdb's copy has only in-frame clones and lacks some. Of fewer than 250,000 clones detected, around 86% appear once; the ten largest clones hold more than 5.5%. The material sequenced was peripheral blood. These receptors were taken from a man aged 60 to 75 who had recovered from COVID-19.

This chain joins TRBV19 and TRBJ2-3, with 14 bases fitting TRBD2. This CDR3 is built from 15 residues. The J segment lost 7 bases and the V segment lost 4 bases, leaving 4 bases of the junction unmatched. Germline CDR1 LNHDA, CDR2 SQIVND (reference sequence). CDR3 protein: CASSTTSGGGYTQYF. In DNA, the CDR3 is TGTGCCAGTAGTACGACTAGCGGGGGGGGTTATACGCAGTATTTT.

The rearrangement uses TRBV7-3 and TRBJ2-7, with 12 bases identical to TRBD1. From germline, CDR1 is SGHTA and CDR2 FQGTGA. The CDR3 runs 14 residues. V shed 4 bases and J 8 bases; nucleotides not matched to a gene: 6. CDR3 in DNA: TGTGCCAGCAGCTCTGGGACAGGGGGCTTGCAGCAGTACTTC. It yields the protein CASSSGTGGLQQYF.

V and J are TRBV5-4 and TRBJ2-7; 10 nucleotides line up with TRBD2. The CDR3 runs 14 residues. The junction had 1 base not matched to a gene; V was cut back by 2 bases and J by 2 bases. Germline values: CDR1 SGHNT, CDR2 YYREEE (reference sequence). The DNA of the CDR3 is TGTGCCAGCAGCTTAGCGGGAGGGACCTACGAGCAGTACTTC. Residues: CASSLAGGTYEQYF. The variable domain in full, with the rest retrieved from reference TRBV5-4 and TRBJ2-7, is ETGVTQSPTHLIKTRGQQVTLRCSSQSGHNTVSWYQQALGQGPQFIFQYYREEENGRGNFPPRFSGLQFPNYSSELNVNALELDDSALYLCASSLAGGTYEQYFGPGTRLTVT.

The CDR3 region is CASSEGGAREKLFF. CDR3 DNA sequence: TGTGCCAGCAGTGAAGGCGGGGCACGGGAAAAACTGTTTTTT. This chain uses TRBV2 with TRBJ1-4; D may be TRBD1 (5 bases). Germline loops: CDR1 SNHLY, CDR2 FYNNEI. Between the trimmed V and J ends, which lost 1 base and 8 bases, there was a span of 11 bases. CDR3 length: 14 amino acids.

The chain uses TRBV5-1 and TRBJ1-1; 10 bases align to TRBD1. Germline CDR1 is SGHRS and CDR2 is YFSETQ. This CDR3 contains 16 residues. Losses at the gene ends were 2 bases for V and 3 bases for J; bases not matched to a gene: 7. This chain's CDR3 is CASSFSTGGADTEAFF. The CDR3 bases are TGCGCCAGCAGCTTCTCGACAGGGGGCGCGGACACTGAAGCTTTCTTT.

This rearrangement joins TRBV3-1 (or the pseudogene TRBV3-2) to TRBJ1-6; TRBD1 is a possible D gene (6 bases). Germline V CDR1 and CDR2: LGHDT, YNNKEL (reference sequence). V was cut by 4 bases and J by 5 bases, with 12 bases left in between. The CDR3 spans 15 residues. This CDR3 reads CASSPPGGHNSPLHF. The DNA of the CDR3 is TGTGCCAGCAGCCCCCCGGGGGGGCATAATTCACCCCTCCACTTT.

The chain links TRBV19 to TRBJ2-1; TRBD1 is a possible D gene (6 bases). The germline V gene has CDR1 LNHDA and CDR2 SQIVND (reference sequence). The CDR3 runs to 15 residues. The V gene lost 6 bases and the J gene lost 6 bases, with 18 bases spanning the gap. The CDR3 spells CASSRTEIQLNEQFF. Here the CDR3 DNA reads TGTGCCAGTAGCCGGACAGAGATCCAGCTCAATGAGCAGTTCTTC.

The V call is TRBV5-5, the J call TRBJ1-2, with D perhaps matching TRBD1 (5 bases). In germline, CDR1 is SGHKS, CDR2 YYEKEE (reference sequence). The germline V and J ends were trimmed by 0 bases and 5 bases, with 11 bases remaining between them. The CDR3 loop spans 14 amino acids. This CDR3 reads CASSLDRQYYGYTF. The CDR3 coding sequence is TGTGCCAGCAGCTTGGACAGGCAGTATTATGGCTACACCTTC.

V gene TRBV15 combines with J gene TRBJ2-7, with 7 bases that match TRBD1. J lost 3 bases, V lost 5 bases, and 7 bases had no gene match. Germline V gives CDR1 LNHNV, CDR2 YYDKDF (reference sequence). CDR3 length: 14 amino acids. The CDR3 region has the DNA TGTGCCACCAGCTGGCCGGGACAGAGCTACGAGCAGTACTTC. Encoded protein: CATSWPGQSYEQYF.

The chain recombines TRBV5-1 with TRBJ1-3, with D perhaps matching TRBD1 (5 bases). The V gene's germline CDR1 is SGHRS and CDR2 YFSETQ. This CDR3 is built from 16 residues. V lost 0 bases and J lost 0, with 10 bases in between. The DNA of the CDR3 is TGCGCCAGCAGCTTGGAGGGGATCGGCTCTGGAAACACCATATATTTT. Protein sequence: CASSLEGIGSGNTIYF.

The gene calls are TRBV27 and TRBJ2-7; tentative D call: TRBD2 (6 bases). Germline V lookup: CDR1 MNHEY, CDR2 SMNVEV (reference sequence). The V and J ends lost 0 bases and 2 bases respectively, with 8 bases between them. The CDR3 runs 14 residues. CDR3 sequence reads: CASSLSTRAYEQYF. The CDR3 nucleotides are TGTGCCAGCAGTTTATCGACTAGAGCCTACGAGCAGTACTTC.

J is TRBJ1-3 and V is TRBV5-6; TRBD1 might be the D (5 bases). The germline CDR1 and CDR2 sequences are SGHDT and YYEEEE. This CDR3 has 18 residues. The ends were cut back, 4 bases at V and 0 bases at J, with 20 bases in the middle. In nucleotides, the CDR3 is TGTGCCAGCAGCCCGGGACTGGGCCTAATTTTCTCTGGAAACACCATATATTTT. This codes for CASSPGLGLIFSGNTIYF.

The chain carries TRBV4-1 and TRBJ2-3, with a tentative D call TRBD1 (6 bases). V shed 2 bases and J shed 0 bases, with 12 bases lying between them. This CDR3 region has 16 residues. Germline CDR1 MGHRA, CDR2 YSYEKL. CDR3 residues: CASSQNRAPSTDTQYF. Here the CDR3 DNA reads TGCGCCAGCAGCCAAAACAGGGCCCCTAGCACAGATACGCAGTATTTT.

This clone was picked up one time. V gene TRBV10-3 combines with J gene TRBJ2-7; 8 bases fit TRBD2. The CDR3 has 15 amino acids. The trim removed 3 bases at V and 3 bases at J, leaving 7 bases unmatched. Per germline, CDR1 ENHRY and CDR2 SYGVKD. The DNA of the CDR3 is TGTGCCATCAGTGACAGCTCGGGGGGGGACTACGAGCAGTACTTC. Its protein is CAISDSSGGDYEQYF.

The V and J genes are TRBV6-5 and TRBJ2-2; 7 nucleotides agree with TRBD1. The V gene's germline CDR1 is MNHEY and CDR2 SVGAGI. V shed 6 bases, J shed 1 base, and the junction held 5 bases outside the gene matches. CDR3 length: 15 residues. The CDR3 spells CASRETGKNTGELFF. DNA of the CDR3: TGTGCCAGCAGGGAGACAGGGAAGAACACCGGGGAGCTGTTTTTT.

The chain couples TRBV28 to TRBJ2-7; 7 bases fit TRBD1. Germline V gives CDR1 MDHEN, CDR2 SYDVKM. This CDR3 has 14 amino acids. Unmatched junction bases numbered 9, after V lost 7 bases and J lost 3 bases. The CDR3 sequence: CASTAPDRSYEQYF. The CDR3 nucleotides are TGTGCCAGCACCGCCCCGGACAGGAGCTACGAGCAGTACTTC.

The chain joins TRBV7-2 to TRBJ2-7; 7 nucleotides agree with TRBD1. Trimming removed 0 bases from V and 3 bases from J; junction bases left unmatched: 5. Germline values: CDR1 SGHTA, CDR2 FQGNSA. The CDR3 is made up of 15 amino acids. The CDR3 is CASSLAPTGYYEQYF. Written as DNA, the CDR3 is TGTGCCAGCAGCTTAGCCCCGACAGGGTACTACGAGCAGTACTTC.

This chain links TRBV9 with TRBJ2-7, with D possibly being TRBD1 (5 bases). Trimming took off 0 bases at V and 3 bases at J, with 10 bases between the two ends. In germline, CDR1 is SGDLS, CDR2 YYNGEE. The CDR3 extends over 14 amino acids. CDR3 in amino acids: CASSVGTQGYEQYF. CDR3 sequence (DNA): TGTGCCAGCAGCGTAGGTACGCAGGGCTACGAGCAGTACTTC.

The rearrangement uses TRBV15 and TRBJ2-1, with 7 bases lining up with TRBD2. The V and J ends lost 0 bases and 6 bases, in that order; junction bases with no gene match: 5. This CDR3 is 15 amino acids long. Per germline, CDR1 LNHNV and CDR2 YYDKDF (reference sequence). The CDR3 loop is CATSREGSGANEQFF. DNA for the CDR3: TGTGCCACCAGCAGAGAGGGGAGCGGGGCCAATGAGCAGTTCTTC.

This clone was detected once. This chain joins TRBV18 and TRBJ1-5; 10 positions match TRBD1. The germline CDR1 and CDR2 sequences are KGHSH and LQKENI. With 3 bases clipped from V and 7 bases from J, the junction kept 6 bases outside the gene matches. CDR3 length: 15 residues. The CDR3 sequence: CASSPGTGADQPQHF. DNA of the CDR3: TGTGCCAGCTCACCCGGGACAGGGGCGGACCAGCCCCAGCATTTT.

The chain combines TRBV6-2 or TRBV6-3 with TRBJ2-7, with TRBD1 identical over 12 bases. V trimming: 0 bases; J trimming: 5 bases; junction bases outside the gene matches: 5. Germline CDR1 is MNHEY and CDR2 is SVGEGT. This CDR3 contains 16 residues. This CDR3 reads CASSYSGTGGKNEQYF. The CDR3 DNA reads as TGTGCCAGCAGTTACTCCGGGACAGGGGGCAAGAACGAGCAGTACTTC.

The chain links TRBV7-8 to TRBJ2-3, with D tentatively TRBD1 (6 bases). The V gene's germline CDR1 is SGHVS and CDR2 FQNEAQ. Trimming took 5 bases from V and 6 from J, leaving 9 bases between them. This CDR3 region has 12 residues. The CDR3 nucleotides read TGTGCCAGCAGCCTCCAGGGGGATACGCAGTATTTT. This translates into CASSLQGDTQYF. Full variable domain (rest looked up from reference TRBV7-8 and TRBJ2-3): GAGVSQSPRYKVAKRGQDVALRCDPISGHVSLFWYQQALGQGPEFLTYFQNEAQLDKSGLPSDRFFAERPEGSVSTLKIQRTQQEDSAVYLCASSLQGDTQYFGPGTRLTVL.

The J gene is TRBJ2-7, the V gene TRBV6-5; D possibly corresponds to TRBD2 (5 bases). CDR3 length: 13 residues. Per the germline V gene, CDR1 is MNHEY and CDR2 is SVGAGI. The V end was cut by 2 bases, the J end by 6 bases, with 11 bases between. CDR3 coding DNA: TGTGCCAGCAGTTACAACCCTCGGGGCGAGCAGTACTTC. This gives the protein CASSYNPRGEQYF.

The chain joins TRBV10-3 to TRBJ1-1; 11 nucleotides align to TRBD1. The CDR3 contains 14 residues. Trimming cost V 5 bases and J 6 bases; bases outside gene matches: 5. Looked up from germline, CDR1 is ENHRY and CDR2 is SYGVKD. The CDR3, as DNA: TGTGCCATCAGTCCCGGGACAGGGGGACCTGAAGCTTTCTTT. This sequence encodes CAISPGTGGPEAFF.